This TCR beta chain is from a study of cytomegalovirus exposure and HLA in healthy donors. Germline-derived CDR1 and CDR2 are MNHNS and SASEGT. CDR3 length: 14 amino acids. Trimming removed 8 bases at V and 0 bases at J, with 12 bases between. Use of 60 Vbeta and 13 Jbeta primers characterized the PCR. TCRdb's copy holds only in-frame clones and misses some; the assay was immunoSEQ multiplex PCR. The table shows about 120,000 clones, with around 78% occurring only once. The chain is built from TRBV6-1 and TRBJ2-3, with D perhaps TRBD1 (5 bases). This sequence was found in a woman in her forties in good health and CMV-seronegative. The source material was PBMCs. The CDR3 sequence is CASRMTESTDTQYF. The CDR3, as DNA: TGTGCCAGCCGAATGACAGAAAGCACAGATACGCAGTATTTT.